These 25 T cell receptor beta chains were sequenced from one sample in a study of beta chain features in type 1 diabetes. Findings and limits, study-wide: Across all four CD4+ subsets, people with type 1 diabetes showed modestly shorter TCRB CDR3s.

These TCRs are of unknown antigen specificity. Reverse transcription of all isolated RNA meant that expressed TCRB transcripts were sequenced. Here immunoSEQ multiplex PCR was the method, and the copy in TCRdb shows in-frame clones only, minus some. The sample contains a few hundred thousand clones, approximately 10% of which appear only once. The specimen sequenced was naive CD4+ T cells from blood. The receptors were sampled from a man younger than 45 with type 1 diabetes.

This sequence joins TRBV5-4 and TRBJ2-7, with D possibly matching TRBD1 (5 bases). The CDR3 length is 15 residues. CDR1 and CDR2 (germline): SGHNT, YYREEE (reference sequence). V lost 1 base, J lost 4 bases, and 15 bases lay in between. Here the CDR3 reads CASSLQGHQAYEQYF. CDR3 DNA: TGTGCCAGCAGCTTGCAAGGACACCAGGCTTACGAGCAGTACTTC.

This sequence joins TRBV30 and TRBJ1-1; D ambiguous. Trimming shortened V by 0 bases and J by 7 bases, and 12 bases separated the two germline ends. Germline V gene lookup returns CDR1 GTSNPN and CDR2 SVGIG (reference sequence). This CDR3 is 13 amino acids long. CDR3 region: CAWSVQMSGEAFF. The CDR3 nucleotides read TGTGCCTGGAGTGTACAGATGAGCGGTGAAGCTTTCTTT.

The chain links TRBV5-1 to TRBJ2-5; D might be TRBD1 (6 bases). The CDR3 is made up of 16 amino acids. The germline V gene has CDR1 SGHRS and CDR2 YFSETQ. The V end lost 0 bases, the J end lost 5 bases, and 17 bases lay between the germline ends. This CDR3 is CASSLGDTSSAETQYF. The CDR3, as DNA: TGCGCCAGCAGCTTGGGGGACACTTCTTCGGCGGAGACCCAGTACTTC.

The V gene is TRBV28, the J gene TRBJ2-3; TRBD1 is a possible D gene (6 bases). V lost 7 bases to trimming and J lost 4 bases, with 12 bases between them. Germline V CDR1 and CDR2: MDHEN, SYDVKM. The CDR3 covers 13 residues. CDR3 loop: CASIEQGPDTQYF. CDR3 DNA: TGTGCCAGCATAGAGCAGGGGCCAGATACGCAGTATTTT.

The chain has TRBV5-4 and TRBJ1-2; D gene uncertain. There are 16 residues in the CDR3. CDR1 is SGHNT, CDR2 YYREEE, per germline (reference sequence). V dropped 3 bases and J dropped 6 bases, with 21 bases sitting between them. The CDR3 DNA is TGTGCCAGCAGCTCCCCTCGGAGCGAGAGGGAGGATGGCTACACCTTC. This gives the protein CASSSPRSEREDGYTF.

This clone was counted a few times. Here the CDR3 reads CASSARDKGEQYF. In nucleotides, the CDR3 is TGTGCCAGCTCAGCCCGGGACAAAGGCGAGCAGTACTTC. The V gene is TRBV18, the J gene TRBJ2-7; D perhaps matches TRBD1 (6 bases). V was clipped by 5 bases and J by 6 bases, with 14 bases between them. Germline V lookup: CDR1 KGHSH, CDR2 LQKENI. CDR3 size: 13 residues.

Only a few counts were recorded for this clone. This chain uses TRBV10-1 with TRBJ2-3; no clear D. V dropped 5 bases and J dropped 5 bases, with 5 bases sitting between them. The CDR3 is made up of 11 amino acids. The germline V gene encodes CDR1 WNHNN and CDR2 SYGVQD (reference sequence). The CDR3 DNA reads TGCGCCAGCAGTCAGCGAGATACGCAGTATTTT. Translated, it gives CASSQRDTQYF.

This clone has a handful of counts. V usage is TRBV2 and J usage is TRBJ1-2, with D maybe TRBD1 (6 bases). The CDR3 length is 14 residues. V dropped 2 bases and J dropped 2 bases, with 9 bases sitting between them. CDR1 is SNHLY and CDR2 is FYNNEI in the germline V gene. CDR3 nucleotide sequence: TGTGCCAGCAGTGAAAGGACAGTCAACTATGGCTACACCTTC. Residues: CASSERTVNYGYTF.

This clone appeared a few times. The chain has TRBV6-5 and TRBJ2-1; the D gene is possibly TRBD2 (6 bases). V shed 4 bases and J shed 6 bases, with 16 bases lying between them. Germline lookup yields CDR1 MNHEY and CDR2 SVGAGI. This CDR3 comprises 15 residues. The CDR3 sequence is CASSSGILGLNEQFF. In DNA form, the CDR3 reads TGTGCCAGCAGTTCCGGGATCTTGGGACTCAATGAGCAGTTCTTC.

This clone has a handful of counts. J is TRBJ2-7 and V is TRBV5-6; D call uncertain. The germline CDR1 and CDR2 sequences are SGHDT and YYEEEE. V was trimmed by 4 bases and J by 2 bases, leaving 13 bases between them. This CDR3 contains 14 residues. The chain's CDR3 is CASSDRVLAYEQYF. The CDR3 DNA sequence: TGTGCCAGCAGCGACCGGGTCCTAGCCTACGAGCAGTACTTC.

This clone was seen only a few times. The chain uses TRBV29-1 and TRBJ1-2; D not certain. V was shortened by 1 base and J by 4 bases, with 7 bases between the two germline ends. The CDR3 runs 12 residues. Germline CDR1 SQVTM, CDR2 ANQGSEA. As DNA, the CDR3 is TGCAGCGTTGAAGGGCGGCTCTATGGCTACACCTTC. Amino acid sequence: CSVEGRLYGYTF. The whole variable domain, filled in from reference TRBV29-1 and TRBJ1-2, reads SAVISQKPSRDICQRGTSLTIQCQVDSQVTMMFWYRQQPGQSLTLIATANQGSEATYESGFVIDKFPISRPNLTFSTLTVSNMSPEDSSIYLCSVEGRLYGYTFGSGTRLTVV.

This clone has more than one count but fewer than ten. The rearrangement links TRBV6-5 to TRBJ1-2, with 7 positions matching TRBD1. Germline assignment: CDR1 MNHEY and CDR2 SVGAGI. V shed 4 bases and J 4 bases; nucleotides not matched to a gene: 9. This CDR3 has 15 residues. The CDR3 protein is CASSFDRAMGYGYTF. Here the CDR3 DNA reads TGTGCCAGCAGTTTCGACAGGGCCATGGGCTATGGCTACACCTTC.

V gene TRBV9 combines with J gene TRBJ2-1; a weak D match, TRBD1 (5 bases). This CDR3 contains 15 residues. The V end was cut by 1 base, the J end by 0 bases, with 8 bases between. Germline CDR1 SGDLS, CDR2 YYNGEE. This chain's CDR3 is CASSVTQGSYNEQFF. The DNA of the CDR3 is TGTGCCAGCAGCGTAACTCAGGGCTCCTACAATGAGCAGTTCTTC. The variable domain in full, with the rest retrieved from reference TRBV9 and TRBJ2-1, is DSGVTQTPKHLITATGQRVTLRCSPRSGDLSVYWYQQSLDQGLQFLIQYYNGEERAKGNILERFSAQQFPDLHSELNLSSLELGDSALYFCASSVTQGSYNEQFFGPGTRLTVL.

This clone was seen a few times. This CDR3 reads CASSRPSGGRDTQYF. The CDR3, as DNA: TGTGCCAGCAGCCGCCCTAGCGGGGGTAGAGATACGCAGTATTTT. The chain joins TRBV5-6 to TRBJ2-3, with 10 bases matching TRBD2. Germline values: CDR1 SGHDT, CDR2 YYEEEE. The junction had 7 bases not matched to a gene; V was cut back by 4 bases and J by 5 bases. The CDR3 loop spans 15 amino acids. The entire variable domain, with the rest obtained from reference TRBV5-6 and TRBJ2-3, is as follows: DAGVTQSPTHLIKTRGQQVTLRCSPKSGHDTVSWYQQALGQGPQFIFQYYEEEERQRGNFPDRFSGHQFPNYSSELNVNALLLGDSALYLCASSRPSGGRDTQYFGPGTRLTVL.

The gene calls are TRBV4-3 and TRBJ2-1; 15 nucleotides align to TRBD2. Trimming at V came to 2 bases and at J to 7 bases, leaving 12 bases not matched to a gene. The germline gives CDR1 LGHNA, CDR2 YSLEER. CDR3 length: 19 amino acids. CDR3 residues: CASSQSGPGLAGGRNEQFF. CDR3 DNA sequence: TGCGCCAGCAGCCAAAGTGGCCCCGGACTAGCGGGGGGGAGAAATGAGCAGTTCTTC.

The chain links TRBV18 to TRBJ1-3; 9 positions agree with TRBD1. Germline V gene sequence: CDR1 KGHSH, CDR2 LQKENI. The CDR3 loop spans 15 amino acids. V gave up 3 bases and J gave up 3 bases; unmatched junction bases: 3. As DNA, the CDR3 is TGTGCCAGCTCACCGGGACAGGGCTTTGGAAACACCATATATTTT. The encoded protein is CASSPGQGFGNTIYF.

In its sample, this clone was seen a few times. This rearrangement joins TRBV4-3 to TRBJ2-3, with 9 nucleotides matching TRBD2. The CDR3 has 18 residues. V shed 0 bases and J 0 bases; nucleotides not matched to a gene: 7. The germline V gene encodes CDR1 LGHNA and CDR2 YSLEER. The CDR3 nucleotides are TGCGCCAGCAGCCAAGACCCGGCCAGCGGGGGGAGCACAGATACGCAGTATTTT. The encoded protein is CASSQDPASGGSTDTQYF.

This clone occurred a few times. V gene TRBV30 combines with J gene TRBJ2-7; TRBD2 aligns across 8 bases. The CDR3 spans 13 residues. Germline V gives CDR1 GTSNPN, CDR2 SVGIG (reference sequence). Unmatched junction bases numbered 9, after V lost 7 bases and J lost 4 bases. CDR3 residues: CASTGGAGYEQYF. In DNA, the CDR3 is TGTGCCTCCACGGGGGGGGCCGGGTACGAGCAGTACTTC. Combining the CDR3 with reference TRBV30 and TRBJ2-7 gives the whole variable domain SQTIHQWPATLVQPVGSPLSLECTVEGTSNPNLYWYRQAAGRGLQLLFYSVGIGQISSEVPQNLSASRPQDRQFILSSKKLLLSDSGFYLCASTGGAGYEQYFGPGTRLTVT.

This sequence joins TRBV27 and TRBJ2-7; a weak D match, TRBD1 (6 bases). Looked up from germline, CDR1 is MNHEY and CDR2 is SMNVEV (reference sequence). Trimming left V 2 bases short and J 4 bases short, with 9 bases between. The CDR3 length is 13 residues. The CDR3 loop is CASSLTTGYEQYF. CDR3 nucleotide sequence: TGTGCCAGCAGTTTAACCACAGGGTACGAGCAGTACTTC.

This clone showed up just a few times. The rearrangement joins TRBV6-1 to TRBJ1-2, with a possible D match to TRBD1 (5 bases). The V gene lost 5 bases and the J gene lost 2 bases, with 12 bases spanning the gap. This CDR3 has 14 amino acids. The germline V gene has CDR1 MNHNS and CDR2 SASEGT. The DNA of the CDR3 is TGTGCCAGCAGTCGGGGGGAAGGGAACTATGGCTACACCTTC. It codes for CASSRGEGNYGYTF.

This clone has only a few counts. This chain links TRBV7-2 with TRBJ1-6; D perhaps matches TRBD1 (5 bases). Trimming took off 4 bases at V and 15 bases at J, with 13 bases between the two ends. From germline, CDR1 is SGHTA and CDR2 FQGNSA. The CDR3 is 12 residues long. The CDR3 loop is CASSSFGQGLHF. In DNA form, the CDR3 reads TGTGCCAGCAGCTCATTCGGTCAGGGCCTCCACTTT.

This clone was picked up a small number of times. The genes are TRBV7-2 and TRBJ2-7; 10 bases are shared with TRBD1. V shed 3 bases, J shed 3 bases, and the junction held 2 bases outside the gene matches. The CDR3 is 14 residues long. The germline V gene encodes CDR1 SGHTA and CDR2 FQGNSA. CDR3 DNA: TGTGCCAGCAGCTTGGACAGGGGGGACTACGAGCAGTACTTC. This encodes CASSLDRGDYEQYF.

The chain employs TRBV18 and TRBJ1-2; D ambiguous. CDR3 length: 13 residues. With 0 bases removed from V and 1 base from J, the gap between germline ends came to 3 bases. The germline V gene has CDR1 KGHSH and CDR2 LQKENI. Here the CDR3 reads CASSPPNNYGYTF. In DNA, the CDR3 is TGTGCCAGCTCACCACCCAATAACTATGGCTACACCTTC. Supplemented by reference TRBV18 and TRBJ1-2, the full variable domain reads NAGVMQNPRHLVRRRGQEARLRCSPMKGHSHVYWYRQLPEEGLKFMVYLQKENIIDESGMPKERFSAEFPKEGPSILRIQQVVRGDSAAYFCASSPPNNYGYTFGSGTRLTVV.

This clone was observed a handful of times. This chain uses TRBV28 with TRBJ1-4; D is undetermined. The length of the CDR3 is 15 residues. V lost 7 bases and J 2 bases, leaving 14 bases between the germline ends. Germline V gene data show CDR1 as MDHEN and CDR2 as SYDVKM. The CDR3 DNA sequence: TGTGCCAGCACTATAAACGCTGCCACTAATGAAAAACTGTTTTTT. As protein: CASTINAATNEKLFF.

The chain uses TRBV5-1 and TRBJ1-1, with D perhaps TRBD1 (5 bases). CDR1 and CDR2 from the germline V gene are SGHRS and YFSETQ. The length of the CDR3 is 12 residues. Trimming cost V 4 bases and J 11 bases, with 15 bases left between them. This CDR3 reads CASSENPDSAFF. In nucleotides, the CDR3 is TGCGCCAGCAGCGAAAATCCAGACAGTGCTTTCTTT. The whole variable domain, remainder taken from reference TRBV5-1 and TRBJ1-1, is KAGVTQTPRYLIKTRGQQVTLSCSPISGHRSVSWYQQTPGQGLQFLFEYFSETQRNKGNFPGRFSGRQFSNSRSEMNVSTLELGDSALYLCASSENPDSAFFGQGTRLTVV.